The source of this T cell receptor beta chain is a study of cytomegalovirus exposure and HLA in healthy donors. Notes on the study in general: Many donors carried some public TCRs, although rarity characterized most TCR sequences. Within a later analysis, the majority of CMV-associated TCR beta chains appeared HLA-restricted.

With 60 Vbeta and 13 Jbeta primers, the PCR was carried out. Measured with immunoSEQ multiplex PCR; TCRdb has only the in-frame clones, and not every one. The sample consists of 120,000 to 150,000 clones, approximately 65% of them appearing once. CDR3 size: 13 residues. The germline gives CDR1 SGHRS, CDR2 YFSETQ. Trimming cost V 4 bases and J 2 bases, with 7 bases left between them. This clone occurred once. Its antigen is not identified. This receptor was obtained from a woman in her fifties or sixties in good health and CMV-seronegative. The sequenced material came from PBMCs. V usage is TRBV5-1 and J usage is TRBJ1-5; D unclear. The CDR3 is CASSPLGNQPQHF. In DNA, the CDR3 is TGCGCCAGCAGCCCTCTCGGCAATCAGCCCCAGCATTTT.